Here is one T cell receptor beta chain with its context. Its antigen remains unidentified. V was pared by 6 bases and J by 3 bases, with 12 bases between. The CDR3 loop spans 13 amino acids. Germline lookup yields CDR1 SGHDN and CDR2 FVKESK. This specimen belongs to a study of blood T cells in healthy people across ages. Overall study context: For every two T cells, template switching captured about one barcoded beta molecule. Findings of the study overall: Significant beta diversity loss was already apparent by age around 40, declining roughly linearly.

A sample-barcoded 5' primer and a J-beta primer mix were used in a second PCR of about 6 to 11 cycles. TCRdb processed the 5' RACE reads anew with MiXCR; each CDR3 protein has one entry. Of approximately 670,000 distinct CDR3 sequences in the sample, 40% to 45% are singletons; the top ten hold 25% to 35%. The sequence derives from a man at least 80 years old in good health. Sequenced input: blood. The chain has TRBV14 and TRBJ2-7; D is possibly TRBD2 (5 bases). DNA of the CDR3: TGTGCCAGCAGTCGGGGTTTGCTCTACGAGCAGTACTTC. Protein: CASSRGLLYEQYF.